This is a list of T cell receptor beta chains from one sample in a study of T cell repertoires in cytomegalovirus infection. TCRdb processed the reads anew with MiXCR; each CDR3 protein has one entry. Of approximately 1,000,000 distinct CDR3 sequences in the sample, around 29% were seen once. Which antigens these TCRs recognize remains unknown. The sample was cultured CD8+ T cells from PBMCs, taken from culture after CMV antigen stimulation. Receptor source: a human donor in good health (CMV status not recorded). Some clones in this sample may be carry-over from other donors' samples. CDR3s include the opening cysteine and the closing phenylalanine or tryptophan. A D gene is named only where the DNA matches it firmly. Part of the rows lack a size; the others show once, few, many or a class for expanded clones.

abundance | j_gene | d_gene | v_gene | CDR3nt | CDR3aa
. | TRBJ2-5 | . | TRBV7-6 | TGTGCCAGCAGCCCAAGCCCCCGACAGATTCGGGAGACCCAGTACTTC | CASSPSPRQIRETQYF
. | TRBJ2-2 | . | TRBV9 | TGTGCCAGCAGCCCCAGCCGTGGGAACACCGGGGAGCTGTTTTTT | CASSPSRGNTGELFF
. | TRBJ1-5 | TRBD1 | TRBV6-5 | TGTGCCAGCAGTCCCGCGACAGGGGACTATAGCAATCAGCCCCAGCATTTT | CASSPATGDYSNQPQHF
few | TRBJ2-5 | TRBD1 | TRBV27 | TGTGCCAGCAGTTTAGGGGACAGGGTACCTAACCAAGAGACCCAGTACTTC | CASSLGDRVPNQETQYF
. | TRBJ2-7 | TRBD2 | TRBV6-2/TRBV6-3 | TGTGCCCCGAGCGGGACCGACTACGAGCAGTACTTC | CAPSGTDYEQYF
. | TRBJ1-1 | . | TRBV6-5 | TGTGCCAGCAGCCCGGACATGCCCACTGAAGCTTTCTTT | CASSPDMPTEAFF
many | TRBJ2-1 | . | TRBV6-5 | TGTGCCAGCAGTTACCGGGACTCTAGCTCCTACAATGAGCAGTTCTTC | CASSYRDSSSYNEQFF
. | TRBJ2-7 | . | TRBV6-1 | TGTGCCAGCAGTGAAGGTCACAGTCAAGGACTTGGCGAGCAGTACTTC | CASSEGHSQGLGEQYF
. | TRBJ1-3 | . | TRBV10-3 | TGTGCCGTCCAGACAGAGTACTCTGGAAACACCATATATTTT | CAVQTEYSGNTIYF
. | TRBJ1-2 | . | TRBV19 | TGTGCCAGTACCGGGGGGGGTTCCCTCTATGGCTACACCTTC | CASTGGGSLYGYTF
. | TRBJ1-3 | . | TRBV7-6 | TGTGCCAGCGTCCGGGCGGGGGGAAACACCATATATTTT | CASVRAGGNTIYF
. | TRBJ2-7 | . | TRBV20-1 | TGCAGTGCTAATGGGTACGAGCAGTACTTC | CSANGYEQYF
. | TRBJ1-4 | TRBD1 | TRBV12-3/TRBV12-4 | TGTGCCAGCAGACCCGGGACAGATAATGAAAAACTGTTTTTT | CASRPGTDNEKLFF
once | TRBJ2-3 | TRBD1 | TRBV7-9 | TGTGTCAGCAGCTTGACCGGGACAGGAAGCACAGATACGCAGTATTTT | CVSSLTGTGSTDTQYF
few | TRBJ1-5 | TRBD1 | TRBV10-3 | TGTGCCATCAGTCCCGGGACAGGGAACAATCAGCCCCAGCATTTT | CAISPGTGNNQPQHF
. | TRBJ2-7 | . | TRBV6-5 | TGTGCCAGCGCCCCACAAGGAGGCGACTACGAGCAGTACTTC | CASAPQGGDYEQYF
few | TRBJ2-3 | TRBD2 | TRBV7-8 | TGTGCCAGCAGCTCCGGACTAGCGGGGGGCGCACCCAGGGATGATACGCAGTATTTT | CASSSGLAGGAPRDDTQYF
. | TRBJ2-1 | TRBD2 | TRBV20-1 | TGCAGTGCGCGTTTGACTAGCGGGGGGGCGAATGAGCAGTTCTTC | CSARLTSGGANEQFF